The 18 T cell receptor beta chains below come from one sample, sequenced in a study of shared T cell receptors in the human thymus. Generated by immunoSEQ multiplex PCR, the TCRdb table keeps only in-frame clones and is missing some. The data show some 660,000 clones, with approximately 89% seen just once and 0.0094% held by the top ten. These data were likewise used in another study, on human thymus T cells.

The sequenced material came from thymocytes. The receptors derive from a boy under three years old with a congenital heart defect.

The chain has TRBV5-3 and TRBJ2-7, with TRBD1 matching 8 bases. TRBV5-3 is assigned to the ORF class and has an uncertain function. J was trimmed by 2 bases and V by 3 bases; bases with no gene match: 13. This CDR3 region has 17 residues. The CDR3 DNA reads as TGTGCCAGAAGCTCCGGACAGGGAAAACGGGAAACCTACGAGCAGTACTTC. Translating it yields CARSSGQGKRETYEQYF.

The chain links TRBV9 to TRBJ1-6, with D unclear. Trimming cost V 3 bases and J 0 bases, with 10 bases left between them. CDR1 is SGDLS, CDR2 YYNGEE, per germline. The CDR3 spans 16 residues. The CDR3 DNA is TGTGCCAGCAGCGAGGCGGAGAGCTCCTATAATTCACCCCTCCACTTT. Amino acids: CASSEAESSYNSPLHF.

In DNA form, the CDR3 reads TGTGCCAGCAGCTTACGGGACTCAGCAATCACGCCCCAGCATTTT. Translating it yields CASSLRDSAITPQHF. This chain joins TRBV7-6 and TRBJ1-5; D possibly corresponds to TRBD1 (5 bases). The CDR3 totals 15 residues. Germline lookup yields CDR1 SGHVS and CDR2 FNYEAQ. V was clipped by 2 bases and J by 9 bases, with 17 bases between them.

The chain couples TRBV19 to TRBJ2-2, with 7 bases lining up with TRBD1. CDR3 length equals 17 residues. V lost 5 bases to trimming and J lost 9 bases; unmatched junction nucleotides: 18. Germline values: CDR1 LNHDA, CDR2 SQIVND (reference sequence). CDR3 sequence: CASSSSARDRDHWELFF. Here the CDR3 DNA reads TGTGCCAGTAGTTCAAGTGCCCGTGACAGGGACCACTGGGAGCTGTTTTTT.

This rearrangement joins TRBV7-9 to TRBJ2-1; 9 bases fit TRBD2. V shed 3 bases, J shed 7 bases, and the junction held 4 bases outside the gene matches. The germline gives CDR1 SEHNR, CDR2 FQNEAQ (reference sequence). The length of the CDR3 is 14 residues. This chain's CDR3 is CASSFAGGVNEQFF. The CDR3, as DNA: TGTGCCAGCAGCTTCGCGGGAGGGGTAAATGAGCAGTTCTTC.

This chain uses TRBV20-1 with TRBJ2-7; D gene uncertain. V was clipped by 3 bases and J by 4 bases, with 4 bases between them. The germline V gene encodes CDR1 DFQATT and CDR2 SNEGSKA (reference sequence). This CDR3 has 10 residues. The CDR3 sequence: CSASNYEQYF. The CDR3 DNA follows: TGCAGTGCTAGTAATTACGAGCAGTACTTC.

The gene calls are TRBV6-5 and TRBJ2-7, with 7 bases matching TRBD2. The CDR3 sequence is 14 residues long. Trimming at V came to 2 bases and at J to 2 bases, leaving 3 bases not matched to a gene. CDR1 and CDR2 from the germline V gene are MNHEY and SVGAGI. The CDR3 region has the DNA TGTGCCAGCAGTTACGTTGCGGGGGCCTACGAGCAGTACTTC. It encodes CASSYVAGAYEQYF.

The chain has TRBV11-2 and TRBJ2-5; TRBD1 might be the D (5 bases). CDR1 is SGHAT, CDR2 FQNNGV, per germline. The CDR3 totals 16 residues. V lost 2 bases, J lost 0 bases, and 13 bases lay in between. The DNA for the CDR3 is TGTGCCAGCAGCTTAAGGCAGGGATGGGACCAAGAGACCCAGTACTTC. This translates into CASSLRQGWDQETQYF.

The chain combines TRBV23-1 with TRBJ1-5, with D perhaps TRBD1 (5 bases). TRBV23-1 is an ORF for which the function is uncertain. V was clipped by 0 bases and J by 1 base, with 25 bases between them. This CDR3 has 21 amino acids. As DNA, the CDR3 is TGCGCCAGCAGTCAATCTAAGCCCGCCTCGGGGGTAAAATCGAGCAATCAGCCCCAGCATTTT. Amino acids: CASSQSKPASGVKSSNQPQHF.

CDR3 in amino acids: CASSLIRLAGRLGVAYEQYF. The CDR3, as DNA: TGTGCCAGCAGTTTGATTCGGCTAGCGGGACGCCTGGGCGTGGCCTACGAGCAGTACTTC. This chain connects TRBV28 to TRBJ2-7; TRBD2 aligns across 9 bases. CDR1 and CDR2 (germline): MDHEN, SYDVKM. The CDR3 spans 20 residues. Germline trimming cut 3 bases from V and 2 bases from J; bases unmatched to any gene: 20.

This clone was recorded once. The chain joins TRBV5-6 to TRBJ2-2; 7 nucleotides line up with TRBD1. This CDR3 contains 14 residues. Germline assignment: CDR1 SGHDT and CDR2 YYEEEE. Trimming cost V 3 bases and J 3 bases; bases outside gene matches: 2. Here the CDR3 DNA reads TGTGCCAGCAGCTCGGGACAGTACACCGGGGAGCTGTTTTTT. This gives the protein CASSSGQYTGELFF. The full variable domain, with the rest looked up from reference TRBV5-6 and TRBJ2-2, is DAGVTQSPTHLIKTRGQQVTLRCSPKSGHDTVSWYQQALGQGPQFIFQYYEEEERQRGNFPDRFSGHQFPNYSSELNVNALLLGDSALYLCASSSGQYTGELFFGEGSRLTVL.

V gene TRBV18 combines with J gene TRBJ2-2, with TRBD2 identical over 9 bases. CDR3 length equals 15 residues. J lost 5 bases, V lost 3 bases, and 4 bases had no gene match. Germline CDR1 reads KGHSH; CDR2 reads LQKENI. This CDR3 is CASSPREGLTGELFF. CDR3 nucleotides: TGTGCCAGCTCACCGCGGGAGGGGCTTACCGGGGAGCTGTTTTTT.

A word on this clone: Other DNA variants within this sample encode the same CDR3. The rearrangement uses TRBV7-2 and TRBJ2-7; tentatively, D is TRBD2 (5 bases). The ends were cut back, 1 base at V and 3 bases at J, with 7 bases in the middle. This CDR3 is 13 amino acids long. Germline V lookup: CDR1 SGHTA, CDR2 FQGNSA. The CDR3 DNA follows: TGTGCCAGCAGCTTAGGGACTTACTACGAGCAGTACTTC. This encodes CASSLGTYYEQYF.

The chain combines TRBV14 with TRBJ2-6; the match to TRBD2 covers 8 bases. The V gene end was trimmed by 1 base and the J gene end by 1 base; junction bases not matched to a gene: 12. CDR3 length equals 20 residues. Germline assignment: CDR1 SGHDN and CDR2 FVKESK. The CDR3 reads CASSQGQTSGEESGANVLTF. The DNA for the CDR3 is TGTGCCAGCAGCCAAGGACAAACTAGCGGAGAAGAGTCTGGGGCCAACGTCCTGACTTTC.

The chain joins TRBV30 to TRBJ1-1; D call uncertain. Germline CDR1 is GTSNPN and CDR2 is SVGIG (reference sequence). The V and J ends lost 1 base and 1 base respectively, with 7 bases between them. This CDR3 has 13 residues. This CDR3 is CAWSAKQNTEAFF. The CDR3 DNA follows: TGTGCCTGGAGTGCAAAGCAGAACACTGAAGCTTTCTTT.

This clone has just one count. The chain uses TRBV11-2 and TRBJ2-7; 8 positions match TRBD2. CDR1 is SGHAT and CDR2 is FQNNGV in the germline V gene. Germline trimming cut 0 bases from V and 2 bases from J; bases unmatched to any gene: 6. This CDR3 spans 16 amino acids. The CDR3 bases are TGTGCCAGCAGCTTAGATCGGGGAGCGGGGGCCTACGAGCAGTACTTC. It codes for CASSLDRGAGAYEQYF.

The CDR3 is CASSPRTGGKEETQYF. CDR3 DNA sequence: TGTGCCAGCAGTCCCCGGACAGGGGGAAAGGAAGAGACCCAGTACTTC. J is TRBJ2-5 and V is TRBV27; 10 positions agree with TRBD1. Germline V CDR1 and CDR2: MNHEY, SMNVEV (reference sequence). This CDR3 has 16 residues. Trimming at V came to 5 bases and at J to 3 bases, leaving 9 bases not matched to a gene.

J is TRBJ1-2 and V is TRBV18; D not resolved. CDR3 length: 14 residues. V was clipped by 6 bases and J by 5 bases, with 16 bases between them. CDR1 and CDR2 from the germline V gene are KGHSH and LQKENI. CDR3 DNA: TGTGCCAGCTCCCGGAACCAGGTCGGATATGGCTACACCTTC. Its translation is CASSRNQVGYGYTF.